The clone carrying this TCR beta chain has at least ten counts. Its antigen is not identified. The data originate from a study of neurological immune-mediated disorders. Whole-study results and caveats: Multiple sclerosis was found to have the least TCR clonal expansion, below healthy controls, and HTLV-1-associated myelopathy the most.

cDNA synthesis was performed by 5'RACE with 10-nucleotide random UMIs. TCRdb processed the 5' RACE reads anew with MiXCR; each CDR3 protein has one entry. The table records 35,000 to 45,000 distinct CDR3 sequences, under 14% of them present only once. Material for sequencing was CD4+ T cells from blood. The origin of this receptor is a woman in her thirties with HTLV-1-associated myelopathy (HAM/TSP).

The CDR3 nucleotides are TGTGCCAGCTCACCACAGGGGACCTCTGGAAACACCATATATTTT. Protein: CASSPQGTSGNTIYF. The chain links TRBV18 to TRBJ1-3; maybe TRBD1 (5 bases). Germline-derived CDR1 and CDR2 are KGHSH and LQKENI. This CDR3 is 15 amino acids long. The germline V and J ends were trimmed by 1 base and 0 bases, with 7 bases remaining between them.